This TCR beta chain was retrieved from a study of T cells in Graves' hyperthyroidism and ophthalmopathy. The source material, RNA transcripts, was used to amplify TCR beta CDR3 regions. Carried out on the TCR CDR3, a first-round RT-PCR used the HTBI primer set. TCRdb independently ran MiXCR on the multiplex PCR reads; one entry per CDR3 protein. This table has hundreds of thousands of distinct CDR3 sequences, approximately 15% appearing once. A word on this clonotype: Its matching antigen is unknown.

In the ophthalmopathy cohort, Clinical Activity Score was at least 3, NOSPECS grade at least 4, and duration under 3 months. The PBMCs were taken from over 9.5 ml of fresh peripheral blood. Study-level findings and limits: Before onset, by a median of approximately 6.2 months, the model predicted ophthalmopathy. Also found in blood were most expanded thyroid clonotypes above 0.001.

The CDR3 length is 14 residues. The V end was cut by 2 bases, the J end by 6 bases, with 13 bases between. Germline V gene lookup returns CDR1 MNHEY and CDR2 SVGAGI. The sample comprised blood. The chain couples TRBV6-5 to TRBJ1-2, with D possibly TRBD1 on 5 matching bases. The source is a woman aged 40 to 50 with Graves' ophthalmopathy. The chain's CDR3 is CASSYLGAGNGYTF. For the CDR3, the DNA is TGTGCCAGCAGTTACCTCGGGGCAGGCAATGGCTACACCTTC.